The 7 T cell receptor beta chains below were found in one sample sequenced in a study of PD-1 blockade in classical Hodgkin lymphoma. The repertoire was sequenced with immunoSEQ multiplex PCR; TCRdb's copy has only in-frame clones and lacks some. The table includes tens of thousands of clones, around 78% detected once. Time point meaning: cycle 4 day 1 (C4D1), after 5 to 7 weeks of nivolumab. All the patients suffered relapse after autologous stem cell transplantation, and brentuximab vedotin exposure differed. The sample in question was peripheral blood mononuclear cells (PBMCs), obtained before the fourth cycle of nivolumab. The receptors derive from a human donor with classical Hodgkin lymphoma.

The chain employs TRBV4-2 and TRBJ2-3, with 7 bases fitting TRBD2. CDR1 and CDR2 from the germline V gene are LGHNA and YNFKEQ. This CDR3 spans 16 amino acids. The junction had 7 bases not matched to a gene; V was cut back by 4 bases and J by 0 bases. CDR3 nucleotide sequence: TGTGCCAGCAGCCTCTCGACTAGCCGGAGCACAGATACGCAGTATTTT. Residues: CASSLSTSRSTDTQYF.

The J gene is TRBJ2-5, the V gene TRBV18, with D possibly TRBD2 on 6 matching bases. This CDR3 is 13 amino acids long. V lost 2 bases and J 5 bases, leaving 9 bases between the germline ends. Germline V gene data show CDR1 as KGHSH and CDR2 as LQKENI. The CDR3 loop reads CASSPTSWETQYF. The DNA for the CDR3 is TGTGCCAGCTCACCAACTAGCTGGGAGACCCAGTACTTC.

The rearrangement links TRBV19 to TRBJ1-5; D is unclear. Looked up from germline, CDR1 is LNHDA and CDR2 is SQIVND (reference sequence). The V and J ends lost 5 bases and 0 bases respectively, with 14 bases between them. CDR3 length equals 16 residues. CDR3 coding DNA: TGTGCCAGTAGTCCATACGGAACCTATAGCAATCAGCCCCAGCATTTT. Encoded protein: CASSPYGTYSNQPQHF.

The DNA of the CDR3 is TGTGCCAGCAGTGAATATTCTAGCGGGGTTTGGGAGACCCAGTACTTC. Translation gives CASSEYSSGVWETQYF. The chain carries TRBV25-1 and TRBJ2-5, with TRBD2 matching over 9 bases. The germline gives CDR1 MGHDK, CDR2 SYGVNS. V dropped 0 bases and J dropped 5; count of bases not matched to a gene: 7. This CDR3 has 16 amino acids. The whole variable domain, remainder taken from reference TRBV25-1 and TRBJ2-5, is EADIYQTPRYLVIGTGKKITLECSQTMGHDKMYWYQQDPGMELHLIHYSYGVNSTEKGDLSSESTVSRIRTEHFPLTLESARPSHTSQYLCASSEYSSGVWETQYFGPGTRLLVL.

In its sample, this clone was seen a few times. Germline is not matched at one junction end, which may reflect a read error. Here the CDR3 DNA reads TGTGCCAGCAGCTTAGGGGGACACGTGGAGTTC. Encoded protein: CASSLGGHVEF. The chain employs TRBV11-2 and TRBJ1-2; D might be TRBD1 (6 bases). Germline V gives CDR1 SGHAT, CDR2 FQNNGV. This CDR3 spans 11 amino acids. Variable domain in full (rest from reference TRBV11-2 and TRBJ1-2): EAGVAQSPRYKIIEKRQSVAFWCNPISGHATLYWYQQILGQGPKLLIQFQNNGVVDDSQLPKDRFSAERLKGVDSTLKIQPAKLEDSAVYLCASSLGGHVEFGSGTRLTVV.

The chain recombines TRBV18 with TRBJ1-4, with D maybe TRBD1 (6 bases). Germline V gene lookup returns CDR1 KGHSH and CDR2 LQKENI. V dropped 1 base and J dropped 6 bases, with 9 bases sitting between them. This CDR3 comprises 14 residues. CDR3 in DNA: TGTGCCAGCTCACCACGCAGGGGAGATGAAAAACTGTTTTTT. It is translated as CASSPRRGDEKLFF.

The rearrangement uses TRBV6-6 and TRBJ2-3; 8 bases line up with TRBD2. Germline CDR1 MNHNY, CDR2 SVGAGI (reference sequence). V shed 8 bases, J shed 0 bases, and the junction held 7 bases outside the gene matches. The CDR3 is made up of 15 amino acids. The DNA for the CDR3 is TGTGCCAGCCAGCGGGAGCTCTTTAGCACAGATACGCAGTATTTT. This gives the protein CASQRELFSTDTQYF.